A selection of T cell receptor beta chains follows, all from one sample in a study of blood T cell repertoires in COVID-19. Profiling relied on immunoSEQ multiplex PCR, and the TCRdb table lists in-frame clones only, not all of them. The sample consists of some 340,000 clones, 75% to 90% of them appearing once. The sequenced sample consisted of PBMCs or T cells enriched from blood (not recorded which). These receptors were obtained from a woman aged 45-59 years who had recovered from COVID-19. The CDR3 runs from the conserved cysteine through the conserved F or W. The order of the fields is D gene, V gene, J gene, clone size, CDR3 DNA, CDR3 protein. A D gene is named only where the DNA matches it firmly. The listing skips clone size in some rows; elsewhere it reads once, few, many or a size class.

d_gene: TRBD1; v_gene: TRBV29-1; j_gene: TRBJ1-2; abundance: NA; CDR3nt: TGCAGCGTTGGGAGACAGGGAGAGGAGGGCTACACCTTC; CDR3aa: CSVGRQGEEGYTF
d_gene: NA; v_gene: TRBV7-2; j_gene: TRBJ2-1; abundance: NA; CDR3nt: TGTGCCAGCAGCCTTAGGCCAGCCCCGACGGGTGAGCAGTTCTTC; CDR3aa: CASSLRPAPTGEQFF
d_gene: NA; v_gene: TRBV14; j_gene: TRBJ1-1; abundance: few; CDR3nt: TGTGCCAGCAGCCCGCCATGGACAGCGTTTGCCCCTGAAGCTTTCTTT; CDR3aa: CASSPPWTAFAPEAFF
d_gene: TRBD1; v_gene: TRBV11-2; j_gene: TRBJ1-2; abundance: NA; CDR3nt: TGTGCCAGCAGCTCCCTTCGGGACAGCTATGGCTACACCTTC; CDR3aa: CASSSLRDSYGYTF
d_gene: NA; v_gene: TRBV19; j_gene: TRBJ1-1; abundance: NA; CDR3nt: TGTGCCAGTAGTATCTGGGAGGGGGGGCTGATGAACACTGAAGCTTTCTTT; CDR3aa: CASSIWEGGLMNTEAFF
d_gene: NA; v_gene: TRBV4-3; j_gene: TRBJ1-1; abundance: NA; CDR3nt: TGCGCCAGCAGCCAAGATTGGGGGGTCGGGAGGAACACTGAAGCTTTCTTT; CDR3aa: CASSQDWGVGRNTEAFF
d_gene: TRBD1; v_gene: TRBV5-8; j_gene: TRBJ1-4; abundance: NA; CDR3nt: TGTGCCAGCAGCTTTGTCAGGGGGAATGAAAAACTGTTTTTT; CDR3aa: CASSFVRGNEKLFF
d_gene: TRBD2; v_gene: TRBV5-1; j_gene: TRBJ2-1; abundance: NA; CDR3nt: TGCGCCAGCAGCCCGGACAGCGCGGGAGGGCCATATGAGCAGTTCTTC; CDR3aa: CASSPDSAGGPYEQFF
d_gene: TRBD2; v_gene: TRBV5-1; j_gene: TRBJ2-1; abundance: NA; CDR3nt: TGCGCCAGCAGCGGCAGACCTGGGCTAGCGGACAATGAGCAGTTCTTC; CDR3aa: CASSGRPGLADNEQFF
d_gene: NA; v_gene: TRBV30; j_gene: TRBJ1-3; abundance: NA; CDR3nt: TGTGCCTGGAGTAGACAGAGTCCTGAGATCAACACCATATATTTT; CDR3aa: CAWSRQSPEINTIYF
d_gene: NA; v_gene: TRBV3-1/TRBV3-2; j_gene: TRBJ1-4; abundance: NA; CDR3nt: TGTGCCAGCACCCGGGGTAGAGAAAAACTGTTTTTT; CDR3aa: CASTRGREKLFF
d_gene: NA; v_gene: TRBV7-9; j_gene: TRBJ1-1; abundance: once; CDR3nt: TGTGCCAGCAGCCGGCTGGGGAGTATGAACACTGAAGCTTTCTTT; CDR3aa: CASSRLGSMNTEAFF
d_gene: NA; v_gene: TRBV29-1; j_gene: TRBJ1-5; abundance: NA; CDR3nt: TGCAGCGTTCGGGGGGCGTCGGGTAGCGATCCCCAGCATTTT; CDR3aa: CSVRGASGSDPQHF
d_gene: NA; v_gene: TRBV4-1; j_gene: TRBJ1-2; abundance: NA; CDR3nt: TGCGCCAGCAGCCAGGTCCGCGGGGTAACCTATGGCTACACCTTC; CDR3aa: CASSQVRGVTYGYTF
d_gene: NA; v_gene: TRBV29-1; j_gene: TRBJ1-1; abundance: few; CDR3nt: TGCAGCGTTGGAGTGGGCTCGAGCCCGGCTTTCTTT; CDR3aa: CSVGVGSSPAFF
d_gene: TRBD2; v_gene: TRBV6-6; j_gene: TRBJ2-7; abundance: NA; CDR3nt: TGTGCCAGCAGAGCGCCTGGGGGAGGGTACGAGCAGTACTTC; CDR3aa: CASRAPGGGYEQYF
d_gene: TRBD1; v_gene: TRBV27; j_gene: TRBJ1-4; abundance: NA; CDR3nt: TGTGCCAGCAGTTACACAGGGGCACAAACTAATGAAAAACTGTTTTTT; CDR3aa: CASSYTGAQTNEKLFF
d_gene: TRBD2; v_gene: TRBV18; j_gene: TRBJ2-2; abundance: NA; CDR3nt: TGTGCCAGCTCACCGCTACCTGTAGCGGGAGGGCCGAAGACCGGGGAGCTGTTTTTT; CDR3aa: CASSPLPVAGGPKTGELFF
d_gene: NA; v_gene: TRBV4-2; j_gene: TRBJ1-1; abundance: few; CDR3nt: TGTGCCAGCAGCCAAGATAGGACAGCGAACACTGAAGCTTTCTTT; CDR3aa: CASSQDRTANTEAFF
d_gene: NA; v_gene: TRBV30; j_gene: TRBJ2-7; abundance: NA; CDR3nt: TGTGCCTGGAGTTTGCCAGGCTACGAGCAGTACTTC; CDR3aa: CAWSLPGYEQYF
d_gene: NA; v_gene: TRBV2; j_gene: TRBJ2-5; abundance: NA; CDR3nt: TGTGCCAGCAGTCCGCGACAGGTGCCGTGGGAGACCCAGTACTTC; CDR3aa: CASSPRQVPWETQYF
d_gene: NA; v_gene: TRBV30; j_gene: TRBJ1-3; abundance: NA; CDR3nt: TGTGCCTCTGACCAGGGGTATGGAAACACCATATATTTT; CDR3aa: CASDQGYGNTIYF
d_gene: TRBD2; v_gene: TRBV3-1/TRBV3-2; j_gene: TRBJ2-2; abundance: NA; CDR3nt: TGTGCCAGCAGCCAAGCTAGCGGGACCGGGGAGCTGTTTTTT; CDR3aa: CASSQASGTGELFF
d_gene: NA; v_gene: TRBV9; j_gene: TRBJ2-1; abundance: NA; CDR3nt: TGTGCCAGCAGCGCTCCCGCCTACAATGAGCAGTTCTTC; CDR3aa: CASSAPAYNEQFF
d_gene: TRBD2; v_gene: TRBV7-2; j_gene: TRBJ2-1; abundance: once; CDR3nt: TGTGCCAGCAGCTTATGGATAAGCGGGAGGGCCTCCTACAATGAGCAGTTCTTC; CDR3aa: CASSLWISGRASYNEQFF
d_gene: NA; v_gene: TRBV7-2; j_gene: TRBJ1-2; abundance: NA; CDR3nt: TGTGCCAGCAGCCCGATAGCGGGGGACTATGGCTACACCTTC; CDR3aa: CASSPIAGDYGYTF
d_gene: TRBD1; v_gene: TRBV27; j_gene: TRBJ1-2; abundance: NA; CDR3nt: TGTGCCAGCAGTCCCACAGGGGGGGATGGCTACACCTTC; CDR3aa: CASSPTGGDGYTF
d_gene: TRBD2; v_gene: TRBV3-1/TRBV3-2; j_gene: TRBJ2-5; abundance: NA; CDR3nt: TGTGCCAGCAGCCAAGTTTTGCGGGGGGGCCGACTCGGGACCCAGTACTTC; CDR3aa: CASSQVLRGGRLGTQYF
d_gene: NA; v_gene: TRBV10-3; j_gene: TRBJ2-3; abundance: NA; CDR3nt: TGTGCCATCTCCCCCGGGGAAACAGATACGCAGTATTTT; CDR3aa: CAISPGETDTQYF
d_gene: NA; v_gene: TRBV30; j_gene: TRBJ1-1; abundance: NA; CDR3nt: TGTGCCTGGAGTGTAGGGGAATCAAACACTGAAGCTTTCTTT; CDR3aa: CAWSVGESNTEAFF
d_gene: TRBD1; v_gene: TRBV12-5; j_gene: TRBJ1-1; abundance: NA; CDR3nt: TGTGCTAGTGGTTTGGTACAGGGACAGGGGAACACTGAAGCTTTCTTT; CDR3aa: CASGLVQGQGNTEAFF
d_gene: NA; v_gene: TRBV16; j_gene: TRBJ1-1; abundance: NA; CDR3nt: TGTGCCAGCAGCCAGCAGGGCGAAGGGGCTTTCTTT; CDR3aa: CASSQQGEGAFF
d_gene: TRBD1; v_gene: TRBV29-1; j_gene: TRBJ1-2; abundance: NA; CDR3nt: TGCAGCGCCGGGGCGGCAGGGGGGAACGTAGGCTACACCTTC; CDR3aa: CSAGAAGGNVGYTF
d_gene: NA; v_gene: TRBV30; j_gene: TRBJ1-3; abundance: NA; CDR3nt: TGTGCCTGGAGTTCAGACTCTGGAAACACCATATATTTT; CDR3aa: CAWSSDSGNTIYF
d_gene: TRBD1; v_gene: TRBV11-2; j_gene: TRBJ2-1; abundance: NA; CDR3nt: TGTGCCAGCAGCCACCAATCACAGGGGGTATATGAGCAGTTCTTC; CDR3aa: CASSHQSQGVYEQFF
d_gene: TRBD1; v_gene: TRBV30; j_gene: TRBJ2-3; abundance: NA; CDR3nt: TGTGCCTGGACCGTCGGGACAGGGGGCACAGATACGCAGTATTTT; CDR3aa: CAWTVGTGGTDTQYF
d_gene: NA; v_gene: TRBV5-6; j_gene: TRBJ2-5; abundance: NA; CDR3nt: TGTGCCAGCAGCTTCGGGCTAGCGCTGACCCAAGAGACCCAGTACTTC; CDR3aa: CASSFGLALTQETQYF
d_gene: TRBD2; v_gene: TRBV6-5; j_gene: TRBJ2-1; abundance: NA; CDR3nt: TGTGCCAGCAGTTACGGCGGGACTAGCCGTGACAATGAGCAGTTCTTC; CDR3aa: CASSYGGTSRDNEQFF
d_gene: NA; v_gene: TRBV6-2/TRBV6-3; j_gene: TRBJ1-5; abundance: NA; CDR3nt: TGTGCCAGCAGTCCCGTCGGGGACGCGGGGCAGCCCCAGCATTTT; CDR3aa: CASSPVGDAGQPQHF
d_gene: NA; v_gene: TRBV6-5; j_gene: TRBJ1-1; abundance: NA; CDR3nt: TGTGCCAGCAGGAGCAGGGCCACTGAAGCTTTCTTT; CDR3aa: CASRSRATEAFF
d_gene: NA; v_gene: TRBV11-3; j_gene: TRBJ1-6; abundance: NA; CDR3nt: TGTGCCAGCAGCTTCGACAGGAACCCATATAATTCACCCCTCCACTTT; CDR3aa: CASSFDRNPYNSPLHF
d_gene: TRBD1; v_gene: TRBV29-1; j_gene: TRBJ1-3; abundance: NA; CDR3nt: TGCAGCGGGAAGACAGGGCTGGGAAACACCATATATTTT; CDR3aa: CSGKTGLGNTIYF
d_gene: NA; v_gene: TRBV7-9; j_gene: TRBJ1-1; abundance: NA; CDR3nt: TGTGCCAGCAGCTTAGGGCAGCTGACACCAAACACTGAAGCTTTCTTT; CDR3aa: CASSLGQLTPNTEAFF
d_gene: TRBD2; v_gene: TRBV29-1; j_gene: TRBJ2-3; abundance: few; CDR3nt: TGCAGCTCATCGCGGGGGACCCCTAGCACAGATACGCAGTATTTT; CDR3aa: CSSSRGTPSTDTQYF
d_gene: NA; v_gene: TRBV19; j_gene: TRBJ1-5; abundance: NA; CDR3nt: TGTGCCAGTAGTATACAGCCAGGGGCAGGCGGCAATCAGCCCCAGCATTTT; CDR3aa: CASSIQPGAGGNQPQHF
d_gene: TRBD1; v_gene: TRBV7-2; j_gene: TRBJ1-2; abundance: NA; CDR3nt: TGTGCCAGCAGCCCCGACAGGGGGCAGCTCTATGGCTACACCTTC; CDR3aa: CASSPDRGQLYGYTF
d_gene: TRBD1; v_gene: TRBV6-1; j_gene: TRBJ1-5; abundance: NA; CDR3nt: TGTGCCAGCAGTGAAGTCGTGACAGGGGCGAATCAGCCCCAGCATTTT; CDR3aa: CASSEVVTGANQPQHF
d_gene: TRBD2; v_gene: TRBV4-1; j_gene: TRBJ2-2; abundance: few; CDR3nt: TGCGCCAGCAGCCAAGAAGGGAGGGGAACCGGGGAGCTGTTTTTT; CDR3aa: CASSQEGRGTGELFF
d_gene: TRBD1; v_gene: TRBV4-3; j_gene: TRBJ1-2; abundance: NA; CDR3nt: TGCGCCAGCAGCCAAGAACAGGGGCGCTTCTATGGCTACACCTTC; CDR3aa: CASSQEQGRFYGYTF
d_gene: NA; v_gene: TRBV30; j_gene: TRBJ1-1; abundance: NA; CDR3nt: TGTGCCTGGACCCCCCAGGGCACTGAAGCTTTCTTT; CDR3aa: CAWTPQGTEAFF
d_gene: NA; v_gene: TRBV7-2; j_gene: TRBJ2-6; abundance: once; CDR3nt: TGTGCCAGCAGCCCGACGGGCTCTGGGGCCAACGTCCTGACTTTC; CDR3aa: CASSPTGSGANVLTF
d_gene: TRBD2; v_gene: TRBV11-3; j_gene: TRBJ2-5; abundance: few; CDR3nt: TGTGCCAGCAGCCAAATTGGACTAGCGGGGCAAGAGACCCAGTACTTC; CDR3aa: CASSQIGLAGQETQYF
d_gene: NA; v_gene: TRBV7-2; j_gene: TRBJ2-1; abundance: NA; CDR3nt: TGTGCCAGCAGCTTAGTAGTGGGGCTGTACAATGAGCAGTTCTTC; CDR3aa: CASSLVVGLYNEQFF
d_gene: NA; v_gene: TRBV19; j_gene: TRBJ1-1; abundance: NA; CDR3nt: TGTGCCAGTACCTCCCGGGAACTTATGAACACTGAAGCTTTCTTT; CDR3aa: CASTSRELMNTEAFF